This entry lists 8 T cell receptor beta chains sequenced from one sample in a study of CD8 T cells in ankylosing spondylitis. TCRdb called the 5' RACE reads again in MiXCR, with one record for every CDR3 protein. Of some 250,000 distinct CDR3 sequences in the sample, 20% to 30% were seen once. Sequencing used blood, either unsorted or a sorted T cell fraction (not recorded which). The receptors originated from a male donor with ankylosing spondylitis or in good health (not recorded which).

This clonotype was counted ten times or more. This rearrangement joins TRBV4-1 to TRBJ1-3; D possibly corresponds to TRBD1 (6 bases). The ends were cut back, 4 bases at V and 1 base at J, with 8 bases in the middle. Germline values: CDR1 MGHRA, CDR2 YSYEKL. The CDR3 totals 14 residues. CDR3 loop: CASSPQGSGNTIYF. CDR3 nucleotide sequence: TGCGCCAGCAGCCCACAGGGATCTGGAAACACCATATATTTT.

In this sample, this clonotype turned up many times. CDR3 sequence (DNA): TGTGCCATCAAACAGGGAGAGGGCTACGAGCAGTACTTC. This gives the protein CAIKQGEGYEQYF. The chain recombines TRBV10-3 with TRBJ2-7, with a tentative D call TRBD1 (6 bases). V was cut by 7 bases and J by 3 bases, with 13 bases left in between. Per germline, CDR1 ENHRY and CDR2 SYGVKD. The CDR3 contains 13 residues.

The chain joins TRBV12-3 or TRBV12-4 to TRBJ2-7; D remains ambiguous. This CDR3 comprises 12 residues. V dropped 6 bases and J dropped 2 bases, with 8 bases sitting between them. CDR3 sequence reads: CASRRFPYEQYF. CDR3 DNA: TGTGCCAGCAGGCGATTCCCCTACGAGCAGTACTTC.

The rearrangement uses TRBV15 and TRBJ2-1; TRBD2 agrees at 7 bases. The germline CDR1 and CDR2 sequences are LNHNV and YYDKDF (reference sequence). The ends lost 1 base at V and 8 bases at J; junction bases unmatched: 14. The CDR3 runs to 17 residues. CDR3 in DNA: TGTGCCACCAGCAGAGCCTTAGCCTGGCAGGGAGGGGATGAGCAGTTCTTC. Translated, it gives CATSRALAWQGGDEQFF.

This clonotype was observed a single time. The J gene is TRBJ2-3, the V gene TRBV28; D is possibly TRBD1 (6 bases). Germline V gene lookup returns CDR1 MDHEN and CDR2 SYDVKM. The CDR3 length is 14 residues. The V gene lost 8 bases and the J gene lost 1 base, with 13 bases spanning the gap. The CDR3 DNA follows: TGTGCCAGCGGCAGGGCAGGGGGCACAGATACGCAGTATTTT. It specifies CASGRAGGTDTQYF.

This clonotype was detected many times. CDR3 nucleotides: TGCAGTGTATCGCAGGGCAATCAGCCCCAGCATTTT. Encoded protein: CSVSQGNQPQHF. The rearrangement uses TRBV20-1 and TRBJ1-5, with unresolved D. CDR3 length: 12 residues. The germline V and J ends were trimmed by 7 bases and 2 bases, with 9 bases remaining between them. Germline loops: CDR1 DFQATT, CDR2 SNEGSKA (reference sequence).

This clonotype has just a few counts. The rearrangement links TRBV12-3 or TRBV12-4 to TRBJ2-7, with no clear D. Trimming removed 6 bases at V and 6 bases at J, with 18 bases between. This CDR3 region has 14 residues. The CDR3 DNA follows: TGTGCCAGCAGCCTTAAGATGGGGTATCGCGAGCAGTACTTC. Translation: CASSLKMGYREQYF.

This clonotype has just a few counts. The rearrangement joins TRBV12-3 or TRBV12-4 to TRBJ1-6, with TRBD1 identical over 12 bases. V was pared by 5 bases and J by 10 bases, with 6 bases of the junction left unmatched. The CDR3 length is 15 residues. CDR3 region: CASSPGTGGHSPLHF. The CDR3, as DNA: TGTGCCAGCAGTCCTGGGACAGGGGGCCACTCACCCCTCCACTTT.